The present T cell receptor beta chain was sequenced within a study of shared clonotypes between healthy human individuals. Study information: The plates for each donor numbered three CD4 naive, three CD4 memory, two CD8 naive and one CD8 memory.

In the original analysis: Because ImmunoSEQ provided only junction sequences with no quality scores, the filtering differed. The protocol was immunoSEQ multiplex PCR, while the TCRdb copy is restricted to in-frame clones and leaves out a portion. The D gene and trimming were derived from the DNA, and the V and J assignments and clone size from that table. The sample holds some 660,000 clones, around 73% seen once. CDR1 MNHNS and CDR2 SASEGT come from the germline V gene. V shed 5 bases, J shed 9 bases, and the junction held 5 bases outside the gene matches. This CDR3 comprises 13 residues. All participating donors were Caucasian adults from Nashville, Tennessee. Both subsets, CD45RA+ naive and CD45RA-negative memory, were split from the CD4+ cells.

The rearrangement links TRBV6-1 to TRBJ2-1; 9 bases match TRBD2. The sequenced sample consisted of memory CD4+ T cells sorted from blood. The subset was: CD45RA-negative fraction. The sequence derives from a woman in her twenties or thirties in good health. This chain's CDR3 is CASSTSGSTEQFF. The DNA for the CDR3 is TGTGCCAGCAGTACTAGCGGGTCCACTGAGCAGTTCTTC.